Following are 17 T cell receptor beta chains from one sample sequenced in a study of regulatory T cells in long-lasting Graves disease. Sequencing libraries for TCR beta were prepared with iRepertoire HTBI primers and Arm-PCR of CDR3 regions. TCRdb reanalysed the multiplex PCR reads using MiXCR and keeps one entry per CDR3 protein. The repertoire consists of 400,000 to 450,000 distinct CDR3 sequences, with just under 15% occurring once and the leading ten covering roughly 17%. The sample's time point: newly diagnosed GD, antithyroid drugs for less than 3 months. PBMCs were the source of the RNA used for TCR sequencing. This sample also belongs to another study, concerning T cells in Graves' hyperthyroidism and ophthalmopathy.

The sequencing here drew on peripheral blood mononuclear cells (PBMCs), taken at new diagnosis, from a patient treated with antithyroid drugs. The source is a woman in her twenties or thirties with Graves disease.

Many counts were recorded for this clonotype. The gene calls are TRBV11-2 and TRBJ1-2; D remains unclear. Trimming left V 2 bases short and J 6 bases short, with 4 bases between. Germline CDR1 and CDR2: SGHAT and FQNNGV. This CDR3 spans 11 amino acids. DNA of the CDR3: TGTGCCAGCAGCTTAACAGATGGCTACACCTTC. This sequence encodes CASSLTDGYTF.

This clonotype was detected a few times. The chain employs TRBV19 and TRBJ1-2; 10 nucleotides align to TRBD1. Germline lookup yields CDR1 LNHDA and CDR2 SQIVND (reference sequence). This CDR3 comprises 15 residues. The trim removed 0 bases at V and 8 bases at J, leaving 6 bases unmatched. The CDR3 reads CASSIESTGGDGYTF. The CDR3 coding sequence is TGTGCCAGTAGTATAGAGTCGACAGGGGGCGACGGCTACACCTTC.

The table lists this clonotype with many counts. The V and J genes are TRBV2 and TRBJ1-6; D is undetermined. V gave up 7 bases and J gave up 10 bases, with 14 bases separating them. This CDR3 has 13 residues. The germline CDR1 and CDR2 sequences are SNHLY and FYNNEI. CDR3 protein: CASKPAGVSPLHF. DNA of the CDR3: TGTGCCAGCAAGCCCGCAGGAGTGTCACCCCTCCACTTT.

This clonotype showed up many times. The chain uses TRBV29-1 and TRBJ2-3; D is undetermined. Germline V CDR1 and CDR2: SQVTM, ANQGSEA. The CDR3 has 12 amino acids. Trimming removed 5 bases at V and 6 bases at J, with 12 bases between. The CDR3 sequence: CSVNSLGDTQYF. The CDR3 region has the DNA TGCAGCGTTAATTCTCTGGGGGATACGCAGTATTTT.

Ten or more counts support this clonotype. The chain uses TRBV2 and TRBJ1-2, with TRBD1 matching 7 bases. The V segment lost 6 bases and the J segment 6 bases; nucleotides outside the gene matches: 13. The CDR3 is 15 amino acids. Germline V gene sequence: CDR1 SNHLY, CDR2 FYNNEI. DNA of the CDR3: TGTGCCAGCAGGGGAAGGGGGCGTAGGATCGATGGCTACACCTTC. It codes for CASRGRGRRIDGYTF.

The rearrangement links TRBV7-2 to TRBJ2-2; D might be TRBD2 (5 bases). CDR1 SGHTA and CDR2 FQGNSA come from the germline V gene. The length of the CDR3 is 16 residues. Trimming shortened V by 7 bases and J by 7 bases, and 22 bases separated the two germline ends. For the CDR3, the DNA is TGTGCCAGCATCCTATACAGCGGCCCCAAGGGCGGGGAGCTGTTTTTT. It yields the protein CASILYSGPKGGELFF.

In its sample, this clonotype was seen a few times. V usage is TRBV20-1 and J usage is TRBJ1-1, with 8 bases that match TRBD1. CDR3 length equals 12 residues. Germline V gives CDR1 DFQATT, CDR2 SNEGSKA (reference sequence). The V and J ends lost 4 bases and 5 bases, in that order; junction bases with no gene match: 3. DNA for the CDR3: TGCAGTGCTAACAGGGGGGAGACTGAAGCTTTCTTT. This translates into CSANRGETEAFF.

V is TRBV4-1 and J is TRBJ2-7; 7 nucleotides align to TRBD1. The germline V gene has CDR1 MGHRA and CDR2 YSYEKL. CDR3 size: 15 residues. Trimming at V came to 1 base and at J to 2 bases, leaving 5 bases not matched to a gene. CDR3 protein: CASSQGSQGAYEQYF. CDR3 DNA sequence: TGCGCCAGCAGCCAAGGTTCCCAGGGGGCCTACGAGCAGTACTTC.

Many counts were recorded for this clonotype. V is TRBV12-3 or TRBV12-4 and J is TRBJ1-1; D might be TRBD1 (5 bases). The V gene lost 3 bases and the J gene lost 0 bases, with 8 bases spanning the gap. This CDR3 has 14 residues. The CDR3 DNA reads TGTGCCAGCAGTTTTCGGGGACTGAACACTGAAGCTTTCTTT. Its translation is CASSFRGLNTEAFF.

This clonotype was seen repeatedly, ten times or more. CDR3 DNA: TGTGCCAGCCGGGGTTCTGGGAGGTCGGGCGGCCCACAGAATACGCAGTATTTT. This codes for CASRGSGRSGGPQNTQYF. The rearrangement joins TRBV6-1 to TRBJ2-3; D may be TRBD2 (6 bases). The germline V gene has CDR1 MNHNS and CDR2 SASEGT. The CDR3 loop spans 18 amino acids. Trimming removed 8 bases at V and 7 bases at J, with 31 bases between.

This clonotype was counted at least ten times. The CDR3: CASSQEGGAGQPQHF. The CDR3 DNA reads TGTGCCAGCAGCCAAGAAGGGGGTGCCGGTCAGCCCCAGCATTTT. This chain uses TRBV3-1 with TRBJ1-5; TRBD1 might be the D (6 bases). This CDR3 contains 15 residues. V lost 0 bases and J lost 6, with 12 bases in between. Germline CDR1 reads LGHDT; CDR2 reads YNNKEL (reference sequence). Full variable domain (outside the CDR3, taken from reference TRBV3-1 and TRBJ1-5): DTAVSQTPKYLVTQMGNDKSIKCEQNLGHDTMYWYKQDSKKFLKIMFSYNNKELIINETVPNRFSPKSPDKAHLNLHINSLELGDSAVYFCASSQEGGAGQPQHFGDGTRLSIL.

The rearrangement uses TRBV30 and TRBJ1-5; D unclear. The V end lost 5 bases, the J end lost 8 bases, and 16 bases lay between the germline ends. The CDR3 is 13 amino acids. CDR1 and CDR2 (germline): GTSNPN, SVGIG (reference sequence). The CDR3 DNA reads as TGTGCCTGGGATAACCACGACGGGGAGCCCCAGCATTTT. This gives the protein CAWDNHDGEPQHF.

The sample holds many counts of this clonotype. The rearrangement links TRBV11-3 to TRBJ1-2, with TRBD1 identical over 9 bases. The CDR3 has 16 residues. Germline V gene sequence: CDR1 SGHNT, CDR2 YENEEA. V lost 1 base and J lost 6; bases outside the gene matches: 9. CDR3 in amino acids: CASSLGATGGTNGYTF. DNA for the CDR3: TGTGCCAGCAGCTTAGGCGCAACAGGGGGCACGAATGGCTACACCTTC.

Many counts were recorded for this clonotype. The V gene is TRBV29-1, the J gene TRBJ2-7; D possibly corresponds to TRBD1 (5 bases). Trimming stripped 6 bases from V and 3 bases from J, with 9 bases between. The V gene's germline CDR1 is SQVTM and CDR2 ANQGSEA. The CDR3 is 11 residues long. As DNA, the CDR3 is TGCAGCGTCACCGGACACTACGAGCAGTACTTC. Encoded protein: CSVTGHYEQYF.

Many counts were recorded for this clonotype. Written as DNA, the CDR3 is TGTGCCTGGACTGGGCTATACAATGAGCAGTTCTTC. This sequence encodes CAWTGLYNEQFF. The chain links TRBV30 to TRBJ2-1, with no clear D. The CDR3 runs 12 residues. CDR1 and CDR2 (germline): GTSNPN, SVGIG (reference sequence). The ends were cut back, 4 bases at V and 4 bases at J, with 8 bases in the middle. The complete variable domain, with remaining parts taken from reference TRBV30 and TRBJ2-1, reads SQTIHQWPATLVQPVGSPLSLECTVEGTSNPNLYWYRQAAGRGLQLLFYSVGIGQISSEVPQNLSASRPQDRQFILSSKKLLLSDSGFYLCAWTGLYNEQFFGPGTRLTVL.

This clonotype was counted ten times or more. J is TRBJ1-1 and V is TRBV29-1; D uncertain. Germline V lookup: CDR1 SQVTM, CDR2 ANQGSEA. Trimming took 6 bases from V and 1 from J, leaving 9 bases between them. The CDR3 is made up of 12 amino acids. CDR3 loop: CSVYTGNTEAFF. CDR3 coding DNA: TGCAGCGTCTACACCGGGAACACTGAAGCTTTCTTT.

Concerning this clonotype itself: This could be a read error, since a much larger clone is one nucleotide away. The chain joins TRBV7-9 to TRBJ2-7; 11 bases fit TRBD2. CDR3 size: 16 residues. Germline CDR1 reads SEHNR; CDR2 reads FQNEAQ (reference sequence). Trimming at V came to 1 base and at J to 7 bases, leaving 9 bases not matched to a gene. The CDR3 region is CASSLGLAGWYNEQYF. CDR3 DNA: TGTGCCAGCAGCTTAGGACTAGCGGGATGGTACAATGAGCAGTACTTC.